This T cell receptor (beta chain) comes out of a study of T-cell memory formation after mild COVID-19. Points from the study as a whole: The pre-infection memory compartment contained some responding clones, suggesting cross-reactive memory joined.

As regards this clonotype: Antigen specificity is unknown.

With 2 bases removed from V and 3 bases from J, the gap between germline ends came to 10 bases. Germline V gene lookup returns CDR1 KGHSH and CDR2 LQKENI. The CDR3 totals 14 residues. TCRdb reanalysed the 5' RACE reads using MiXCR and keeps one entry per CDR3 protein. The sample gives fewer than 90,000 distinct CDR3 sequences, 9.5% to 15% of which show up once; roughly two fifths is in the top ten. The source of this sequence is a man in his late teens or twenties who had mild COVID-19 (a few samples of this study predate the infection). Cell type and time point are not known. The chain carries TRBV18 and TRBJ1-1; possible D gene TRBD1, 6 bases. The sequencing sample was made of PBMCs or a T cell subset sorted from them (not recorded which). CDR3 sequence reads: CASSPNRVYTEAFF. In DNA, the CDR3 is TGTGCCAGCTCACCAAACAGGGTCTACACTGAAGCTTTCTTT. The full variable domain, with the rest looked up from reference TRBV18 and TRBJ1-1, is NAGVMQNPRHLVRRRGQEARLRCSPMKGHSHVYWYRQLPEEGLKFMVYLQKENIIDESGMPKERFSAEFPKEGPSILRIQQVVRGDSAAYFCASSPNRVYTEAFFGQGTRLTVV.